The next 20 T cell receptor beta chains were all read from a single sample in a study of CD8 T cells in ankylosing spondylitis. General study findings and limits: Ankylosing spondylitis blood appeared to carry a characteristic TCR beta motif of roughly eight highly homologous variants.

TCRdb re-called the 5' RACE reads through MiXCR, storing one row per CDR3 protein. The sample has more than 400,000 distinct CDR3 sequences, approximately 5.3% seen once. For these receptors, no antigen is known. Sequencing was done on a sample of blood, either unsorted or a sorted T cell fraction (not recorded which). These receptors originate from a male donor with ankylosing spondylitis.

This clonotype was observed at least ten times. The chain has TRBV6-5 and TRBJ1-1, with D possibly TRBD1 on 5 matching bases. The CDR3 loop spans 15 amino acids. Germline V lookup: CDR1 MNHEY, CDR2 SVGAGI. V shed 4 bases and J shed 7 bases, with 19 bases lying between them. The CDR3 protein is CASSSRGGMGGEAFF. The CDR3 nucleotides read TGTGCCAGCAGTTCCCGGGGAGGGATGGGGGGTGAAGCTTTCTTT.

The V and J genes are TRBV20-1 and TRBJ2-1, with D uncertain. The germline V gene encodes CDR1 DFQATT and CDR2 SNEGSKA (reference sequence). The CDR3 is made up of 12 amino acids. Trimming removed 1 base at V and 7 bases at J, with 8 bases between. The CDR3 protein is CSARGGRNEQFF. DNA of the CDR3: TGCAGTGCTAGAGGGGGTCGGAATGAGCAGTTCTTC.

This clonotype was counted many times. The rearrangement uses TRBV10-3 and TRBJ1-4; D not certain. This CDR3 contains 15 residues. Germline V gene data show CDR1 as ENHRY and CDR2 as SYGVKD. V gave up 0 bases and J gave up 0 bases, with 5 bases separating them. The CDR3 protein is CAISESRTTNEKLFF. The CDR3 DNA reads TGTGCCATCAGTGAGTCGCGAACAACTAATGAAAAACTGTTTTTT.

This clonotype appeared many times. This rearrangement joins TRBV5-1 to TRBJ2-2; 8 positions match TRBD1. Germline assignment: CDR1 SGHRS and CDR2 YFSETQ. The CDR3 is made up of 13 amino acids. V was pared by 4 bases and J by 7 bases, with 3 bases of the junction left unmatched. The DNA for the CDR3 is TGCGCCAGCAGCCGGACAGGGTACGGGGAGCTGTTTTTT. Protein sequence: CASSRTGYGELFF.

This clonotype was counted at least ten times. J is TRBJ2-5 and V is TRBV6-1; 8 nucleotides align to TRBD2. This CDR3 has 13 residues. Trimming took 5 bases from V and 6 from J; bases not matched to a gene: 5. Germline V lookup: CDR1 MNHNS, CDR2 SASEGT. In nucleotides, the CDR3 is TGTGCCAGCAGTCGGCGGGAGGAGAAGACCCAGTACTTC. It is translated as CASSRREEKTQYF.

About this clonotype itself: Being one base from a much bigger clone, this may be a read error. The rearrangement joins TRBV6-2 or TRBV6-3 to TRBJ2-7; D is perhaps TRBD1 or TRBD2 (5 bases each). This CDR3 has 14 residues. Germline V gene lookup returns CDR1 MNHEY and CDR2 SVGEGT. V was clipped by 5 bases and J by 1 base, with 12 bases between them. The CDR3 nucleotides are TGTGCCAGCAGTCATTTCGGGGCGTCCTACGAGCAGTACTTC. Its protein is CASSHFGASYEQYF.

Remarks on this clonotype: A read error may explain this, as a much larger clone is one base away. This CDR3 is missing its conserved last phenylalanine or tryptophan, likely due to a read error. The CDR3 loop reads CASTWGSGELFL. DNA of the CDR3: TGTGCCAGCACCTGGGGGTCTGGGGAGCTGTTTCTT. J is TRBJ2-2 and V is TRBV12-3 or TRBV12-4, with D perhaps TRBD1 or TRBD2 (5 bases each). This CDR3 contains 12 residues. The V gene lost 7 bases and the J gene lost 8 bases, with 11 bases spanning the gap.

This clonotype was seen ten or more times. The CDR3 DNA sequence: TGCAGTGCTAGCCTCCCGGGGAGGCCGAGCTATGGCTACACCTTC. Amino acid sequence: CSASLPGRPSYGYTF. The chain joins TRBV20-1 to TRBJ1-2; D gene unclear. CDR3 length equals 15 residues. The V end was cut by 3 bases, the J end by 4 bases, with 18 bases between. The germline V gene has CDR1 DFQATT and CDR2 SNEGSKA (reference sequence).

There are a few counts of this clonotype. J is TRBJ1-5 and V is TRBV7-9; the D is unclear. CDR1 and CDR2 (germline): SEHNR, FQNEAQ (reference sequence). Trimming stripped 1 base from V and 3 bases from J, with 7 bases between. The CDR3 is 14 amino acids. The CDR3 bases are TGTGCCAGCAGCTTAGGGTCAGACAATCAGCCCCAGCATTTT. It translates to CASSLGSDNQPQHF.

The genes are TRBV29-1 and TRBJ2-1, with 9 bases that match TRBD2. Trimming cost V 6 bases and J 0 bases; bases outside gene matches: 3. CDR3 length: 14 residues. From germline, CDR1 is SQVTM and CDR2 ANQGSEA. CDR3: CSVGAGGSYNEQFF. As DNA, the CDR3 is TGCAGCGTGGGAGCGGGGGGCTCCTACAATGAGCAGTTCTTC.

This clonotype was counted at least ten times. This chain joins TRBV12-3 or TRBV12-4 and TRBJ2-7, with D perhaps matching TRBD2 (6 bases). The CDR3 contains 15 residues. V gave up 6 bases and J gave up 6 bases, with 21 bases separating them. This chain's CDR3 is CASRLNRDFTSEQYF. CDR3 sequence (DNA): TGTGCCAGCAGACTGAACCGGGACTTCACATCCGAGCAGTACTTC.

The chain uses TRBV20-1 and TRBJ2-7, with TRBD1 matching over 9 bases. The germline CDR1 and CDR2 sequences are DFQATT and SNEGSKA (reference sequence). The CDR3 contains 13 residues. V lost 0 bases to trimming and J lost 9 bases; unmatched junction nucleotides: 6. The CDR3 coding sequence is TGCAGTGCTAGAGATGGGGACAGGGTCGGGCAGTACTTC. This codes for CSARDGDRVGQYF.

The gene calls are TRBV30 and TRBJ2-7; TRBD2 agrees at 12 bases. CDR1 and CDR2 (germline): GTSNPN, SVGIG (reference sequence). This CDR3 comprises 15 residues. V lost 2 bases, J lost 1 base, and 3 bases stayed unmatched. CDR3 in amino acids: CAWSSGLAGSYEQYF. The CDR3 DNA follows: TGTGCCTGGAGTTCGGGACTAGCGGGTTCCTACGAGCAGTACTTC.

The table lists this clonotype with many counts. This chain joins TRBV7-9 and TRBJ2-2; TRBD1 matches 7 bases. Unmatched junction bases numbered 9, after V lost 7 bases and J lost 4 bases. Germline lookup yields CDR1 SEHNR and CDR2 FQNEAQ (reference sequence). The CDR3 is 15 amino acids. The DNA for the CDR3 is TGTGCCAGCACCATCCCGGGACAGTTCACCGGGGAGCTGTTTTTT. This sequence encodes CASTIPGQFTGELFF. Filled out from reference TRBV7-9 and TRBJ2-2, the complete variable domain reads DTGVSQNPRHKITKRGQNVTFRCDPISEHNRLYWYRQTLGQGPEFLTYFQNEAQLEKSRLLSDRFSAERPKGSFSTLEIQRTEQGDSAMYLCASTIPGQFTGELFFGEGSRLTVL.

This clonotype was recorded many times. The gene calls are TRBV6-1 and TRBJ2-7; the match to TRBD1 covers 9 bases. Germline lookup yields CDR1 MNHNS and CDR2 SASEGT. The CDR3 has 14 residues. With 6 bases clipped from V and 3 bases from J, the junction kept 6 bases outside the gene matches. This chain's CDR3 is CASRRTGARYEQYF. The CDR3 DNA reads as TGTGCCAGCAGACGGACAGGGGCCCGCTACGAGCAGTACTTC.

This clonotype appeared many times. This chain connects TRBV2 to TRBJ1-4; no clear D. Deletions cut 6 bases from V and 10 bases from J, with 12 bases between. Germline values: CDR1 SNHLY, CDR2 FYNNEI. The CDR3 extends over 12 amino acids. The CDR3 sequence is CASSPREGKLFF. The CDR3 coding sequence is TGTGCCAGCAGCCCCCGGGAGGGAAAACTGTTTTTT.

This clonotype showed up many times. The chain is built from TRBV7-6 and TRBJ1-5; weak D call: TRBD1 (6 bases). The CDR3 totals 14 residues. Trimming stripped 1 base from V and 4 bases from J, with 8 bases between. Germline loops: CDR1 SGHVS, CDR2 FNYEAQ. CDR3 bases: TGTGCCAGCAGCTTAGACAGGGTTAATCAGCCCCAGCATTTT. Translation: CASSLDRVNQPQHF.

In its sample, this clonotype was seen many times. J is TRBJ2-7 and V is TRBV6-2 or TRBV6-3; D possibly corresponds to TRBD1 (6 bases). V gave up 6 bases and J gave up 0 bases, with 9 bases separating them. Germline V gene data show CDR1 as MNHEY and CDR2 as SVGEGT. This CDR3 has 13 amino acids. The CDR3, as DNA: TGTGCCAGCAGCACACAGGGCTCCTACGAGCAGTACTTC. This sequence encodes CASSTQGSYEQYF.

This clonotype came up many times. The CDR3 nucleotides are TGTGCCAGCAGGGTGGCGGCTAGCGGGGGGGGAGGCAATGAGCAGTTCTTC. Its translation: CASRVAASGGGGNEQFF. The rearrangement links TRBV12-3 or TRBV12-4 to TRBJ2-1; TRBD2 agrees at 12 bases. The CDR3 runs to 17 residues. Trimming took 6 bases from V and 6 from J; bases not matched to a gene: 12.

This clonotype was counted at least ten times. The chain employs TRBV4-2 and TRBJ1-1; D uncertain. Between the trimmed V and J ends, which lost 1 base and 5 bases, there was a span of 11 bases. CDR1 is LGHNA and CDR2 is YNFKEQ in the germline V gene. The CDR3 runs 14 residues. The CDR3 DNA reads TGTGCCAGCAGCCAAGTTGGACGGGAGACTGAAGCTTTCTTT. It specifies CASSQVGRETEAFF.